These T cell receptor beta chains were read from a single sample in a study of OX40 agonist ivuxolimab in advanced cancers. The data were produced by immunoSEQ multiplex PCR, yet TCRdb's version contains in-frame clones alone and is incomplete. The sample has 45,000 to 60,000 clones; approximately 89% are singletons. This specimen was CD4+ or CD8+ T cells sorted from blood, taken in a trial of the OX40 agonist ivuxolimab. These receptors originate from an adult with an advanced solid tumor such as melanoma, head and neck, liver or kidney cancer. CDR3s include the opening cysteine and the closing phenylalanine or tryptophan. A D gene is named only where the DNA matches it firmly. A clone size is listed for some rows: how often the clone was seen (once, few, many), or a class if it is expanded.

>TRBD1|TRBV7-8|TRBJ1-5|.
TGTGCCAGCAGCCCGGGACAGTATAGCAATCAGCCCCAGCATTTT
CASSPGQYSNQPQHF
>.|TRBV29-1|TRBJ1-3|.
TGCAGCGCCCGCGAACCAGGAAACACCATATATTTT
CSAREPGNTIYF
>TRBD2|TRBV6-6|TRBJ2-3|.
TGTGCCAGCAGTTATTCCGGGGGGTATGGCACAGATACGCAGTATTTT
CASSYSGGYGTDTQYF
>.|TRBV5-5|TRBJ2-3|.
TGTGCCAGCAGCCCGAATACAGGAGCCCGGACAGATACGCAGTATTTT
CASSPNTGARTDTQYF
>.|TRBV7-9|TRBJ1-1|.
TGTGCCAGCAGGGACCCCAGTAACACTGAAGCTTTCTTT
CASRDPSNTEAFF
>.|TRBV9|TRBJ2-2|.
TGTGCCAGCAGCGTGAACTGGGAGAACACCGGGGAGCTGTTTTTT
CASSVNWENTGELFF
>.|TRBV11-2|TRBJ2-5|once
TGTGCCAGCAGCTTAGAGGTACAGGCAGGTGGGCTTGGGGAGACCCAGTACTTC
CASSLEVQAGGLGETQYF
>.|TRBV11-2|TRBJ2-3|.
TGTGCCAGCAGCTTAGATGGCGGGAACACAGATACGCAGTATTTT
CASSLDGGNTDTQYF
>.|TRBV4-3|TRBJ2-5|once
TGCGCCAGCAGCCAAGAGCGGGAGACCCAGTACTTC
CASSQERETQYF
>TRBD2|TRBV4-1|TRBJ2-1|.
TGCGCCAGCAGCCAAGTAGCGGGGGGGGATGAGCAGTTCTTC
CASSQVAGGDEQFF
>.|TRBV4-1|TRBJ1-6|few
TGCGCCAGCAGCCAAGCGTCCACTGGGTCACCCCTCCACTTT
CASSQASTGSPLHF
>.|TRBV28|TRBJ2-6|.
TGTGCCAGCAGTTTTTATGGGGCCAACGTCCTGACTTTC
CASSFYGANVLTF
>.|TRBV7-2|TRBJ1-5|.
TGTGCCAGCAGCTCACAGGGTTTCGGCAATCAGCCCCAGCATTTT
CASSSQGFGNQPQHF
>.|TRBV28|TRBJ2-7|.
TGTGCCAGCAGTGGCAGGGGTGGCTACGAGCAGTACTTC
CASSGRGGYEQYF
>.|TRBV13|TRBJ1-1|.
TGTGCCAGCAGCTTAGGTCCGGCTTACACTGAAGCTTTCTTT
CASSLGPAYTEAFF
>TRBD1|TRBV13|TRBJ2-5|.
TGTGCCAGCAGCAAGGGGACAGGGGGCAGCGAGACCCAGTACTTC
CASSKGTGGSETQYF
>TRBD2|TRBV4-3|TRBJ2-5|.
TGCGCCAGCAGCCAAGCGGCCAGCGGGAGTGGGGAGACCCAGTACTTC
CASSQAASGSGETQYF
>TRBD1|TRBV10-3|TRBJ2-5|.
TGTGCCATCGGAGACAGGGGCAGACTAGAGACCCAGTACTTC
CAIGDRGRLETQYF
>.|TRBV11-2|TRBJ2-1|.
TGTGCCAGCAGCCCCCACAGTTACAATGAGCAGTTCTTC
CASSPHSYNEQFF
>.|TRBV19|TRBJ2-5|.
TGTGCCAGTGACGACAGGGAGACCCAGTACTTC
CASDDRETQYF
>TRBD1|TRBV5-6|TRBJ1-2|.
TGTGCCAGCAGCGCCCGGGACAGGGAAGTCTATGGCTACACCTTC
CASSARDREVYGYTF
>.|TRBV5-8|TRBJ1-3|.
TGTGCCAGCAGCCAAGCCATCAGCTCTGGAAACACCATATATTTT
CASSQAISSGNTIYF